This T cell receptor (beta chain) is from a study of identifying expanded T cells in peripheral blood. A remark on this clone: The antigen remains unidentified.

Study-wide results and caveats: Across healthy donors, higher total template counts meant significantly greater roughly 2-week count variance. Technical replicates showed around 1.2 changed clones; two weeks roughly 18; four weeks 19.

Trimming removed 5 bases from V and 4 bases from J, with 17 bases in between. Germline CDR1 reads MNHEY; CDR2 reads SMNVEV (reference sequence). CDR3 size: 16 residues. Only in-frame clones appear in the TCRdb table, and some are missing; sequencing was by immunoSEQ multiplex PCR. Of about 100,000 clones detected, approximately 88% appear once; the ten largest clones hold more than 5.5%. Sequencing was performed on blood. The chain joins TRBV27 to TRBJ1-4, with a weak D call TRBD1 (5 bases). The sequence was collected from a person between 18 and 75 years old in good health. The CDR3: CASSANPGRLNEKLFF. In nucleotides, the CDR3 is TGTGCCAGCAGTGCGAACCCGGGACGCCTTAATGAAAAACTGTTTTTT.